This T cell receptor beta chain comes out of a study of vaccination and CD4 T cells after COVID-19. A remark on this clonotype: Its antigen is as yet unknown.

The CDR3 length is 16 residues. J gave up 3 bases and V 5 bases, and 10 bases lay outside the gene matches. Germline loops: CDR1 MNHNS, CDR2 SASEGT. Treatment denoted: approximately nine-day PBMC culture with coronavirus spike peptide pools or control peptides (ViraFEST assay). The Oncomine TCR Beta short-read assay sequenced DNA from cultured CD4+ T cells. TCRdb ran MiXCR on the PCR reads and lists one entry per CDR3 protein. The sample has 25,000 to 30,000 distinct CDR3 sequences, approximately 66% seen once. The material was CD4+ T cells from blood, cultured in vitro, obtained after SARS-CoV-2 vaccination. The sequence derives from a human donor who received a COVID-19 vaccine. This chain connects TRBV6-1 to TRBJ1-5, with 7 nucleotides matching TRBD1. The CDR3 DNA follows: TGTGCCAGCAGTCGCTCCGGGACAGTCAACAATCAGCCCCAGCATTTT. It encodes CASSRSGTVNNQPQHF.